This entry features one T cell receptor (beta chain) sequence. Its specificity is not known. The sequenced template was cDNA made from the entire isolated RNA. Libraries were prepared by immunoSEQ multiplex PCR; TCRdb keeps only in-frame clonotypes and omits some of them. This repertoire shows 15,000 or so clones, 43% found once; its top ten account for roughly 0.56%. Purity of each sorted population was above 95%. The data were taken from a study of beta chain features in type 1 diabetes. Study conclusions and caveats: More deletions and fewer insertions at VDJ junctions were found in patients with type 1 diabetes.

Germline values: CDR1 MNHEY, CDR2 SVGAGI. Trimming pared 5 bases from V and 2 bases from J, leaving 13 bases between. CDR3 length equals 15 residues. The gene calls are TRBV6-5 and TRBJ1-5; D is possibly TRBD1 (5 bases). Material for sequencing was stem cell memory CD4+ T cells from blood. This TCR was sampled from a woman aged 40 to 49 in good health. The CDR3 DNA sequence: TGTGCCAGCAGTCCCCGGGGGAGAGGCAATCAGCCCCAGCATTTT. Translated, it gives CASSPRGRGNQPQHF.